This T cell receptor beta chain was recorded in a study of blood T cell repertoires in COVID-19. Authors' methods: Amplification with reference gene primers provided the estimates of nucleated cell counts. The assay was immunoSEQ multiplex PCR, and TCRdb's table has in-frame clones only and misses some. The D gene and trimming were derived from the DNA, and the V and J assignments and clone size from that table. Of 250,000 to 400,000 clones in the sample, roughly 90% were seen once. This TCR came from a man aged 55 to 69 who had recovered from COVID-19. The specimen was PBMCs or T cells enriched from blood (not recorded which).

The CDR3 coding sequence is TGTGCCTGGAGTCCGGGACTAGGAGAAGATACGCAGTATTTT. This translates into CAWSPGLGEDTQYF. This rearrangement joins TRBV30 to TRBJ2-3, with TRBD2 matching 8 bases. CDR3 length equals 14 residues. CDR1 GTSNPN and CDR2 SVGIG come from the germline V gene (reference sequence). Trimming removed 2 bases from V and 5 bases from J; junction bases left unmatched: 6.